This TCR beta chain was retrieved from a study of control samples from healthy donors and cancer patients. The V gene's germline CDR1 is LNHDA and CDR2 SQIVND (reference sequence). V was shortened by 7 bases and J by 0 bases, with 7 bases between the two germline ends. The CDR3 runs to 13 residues. Here immunoSEQ multiplex PCR was the method, and the copy in TCRdb shows in-frame clones only, minus some. Of 95,000 to 100,000 clones listed, around 89% are singletons. V usage is TRBV19 and J usage is TRBJ1-3; no firm D call. This sequence was found in a man between 25 and 39 years old in good health. Sequenced: blood. CDR3 sequence (DNA): TGTGCCAGTATGATCTACTCTGGAAACACCATATATTTT. This sequence encodes CASMIYSGNTIYF.